This T cell receptor (beta chain) was captured in a study of beta chain features in type 1 diabetes. CDR3 length: 13 residues. Germline CDR1 reads SGHAT; CDR2 reads FQDESV (reference sequence). Trimming took off 3 bases at V and 10 bases at J, with 13 bases between the two ends. The study reverse transcribed the entire isolated RNA, so it sequenced expressed TCRB transcripts. Data came from immunoSEQ multiplex PCR; TCRdb stores just in-frame clones and leaves some out. This sample carries roughly 310,000 clones, more than 9.5% of them seen once, and the ten largest clones take about 0.015%. This chain connects TRBV11-1 to TRBJ2-1; tentative D call: TRBD1 (6 bases). Sample: naive CD4+ T cells from blood. This TCR was sampled from a woman younger than 45 in good health. The CDR3 spells CASSFGQNVEQFF. The CDR3 DNA reads TGTGCCAGCAGCTTTGGACAGAACGTCGAGCAGTTCTTC. Complete variable domain (other parts from reference TRBV11-1 and TRBJ2-1): EAEVAQSPRYKITEKSQAVAFWCDPISGHATLYWYRQILGQGPELLVQFQDESVVDDSQLPKDRFSAERLKGVDSTLKIQPAELGDSAMYLCASSFGQNVEQFFGPGTRLTVL.